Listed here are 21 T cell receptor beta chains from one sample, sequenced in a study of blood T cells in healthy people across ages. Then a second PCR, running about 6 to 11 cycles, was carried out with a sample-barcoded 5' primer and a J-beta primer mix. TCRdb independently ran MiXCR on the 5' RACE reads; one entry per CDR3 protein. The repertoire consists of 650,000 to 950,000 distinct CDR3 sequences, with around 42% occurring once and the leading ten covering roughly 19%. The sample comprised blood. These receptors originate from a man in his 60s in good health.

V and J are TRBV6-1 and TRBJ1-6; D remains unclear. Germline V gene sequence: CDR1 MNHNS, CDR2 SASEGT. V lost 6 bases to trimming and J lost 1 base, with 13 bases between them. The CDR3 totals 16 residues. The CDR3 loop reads CASRVGGRSYNSPLHF. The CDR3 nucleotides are TGTGCCAGCAGGGTAGGCGGAAGGTCCTATAATTCACCCCTCCACTTT.

CDR3 sequence reads: CASSLGGLAASDTQYF. The CDR3 DNA follows: TGCGCCAGCAGCTTGGGAGGACTAGCCGCTTCAGATACGCAGTATTTT. This chain joins TRBV5-1 and TRBJ2-3; 8 bases line up with TRBD2. V lost 0 bases and J lost 4; bases outside the gene matches: 7. This CDR3 is built from 16 residues. Germline CDR1 and CDR2: SGHRS and YFSETQ.

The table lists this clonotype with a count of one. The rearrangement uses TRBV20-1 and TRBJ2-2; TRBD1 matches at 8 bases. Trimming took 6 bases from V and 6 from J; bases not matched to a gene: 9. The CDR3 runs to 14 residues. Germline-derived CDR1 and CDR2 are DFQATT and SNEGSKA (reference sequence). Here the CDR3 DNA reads TGCAGTGCAATCGGACAGGGTGCGGCCGGGGAGCTGTTTTTT. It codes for CSAIGQGAAGELFF.

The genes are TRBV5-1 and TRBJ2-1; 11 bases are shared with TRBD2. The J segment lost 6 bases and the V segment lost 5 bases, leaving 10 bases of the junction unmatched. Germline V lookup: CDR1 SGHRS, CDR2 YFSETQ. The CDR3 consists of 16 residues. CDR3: CASRGELAGAGNEQFF. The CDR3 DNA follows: TGCGCCAGCAGAGGTGAACTAGCGGGGGCGGGCAATGAGCAGTTCTTC.

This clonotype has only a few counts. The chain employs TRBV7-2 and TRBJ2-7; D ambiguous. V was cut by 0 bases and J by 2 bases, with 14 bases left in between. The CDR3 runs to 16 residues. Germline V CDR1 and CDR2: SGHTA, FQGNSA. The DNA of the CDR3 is TGTGCCAGCAGCTTAGCGCATCAACAGAGAACCTACGAGCAGTACTTC. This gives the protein CASSLAHQQRTYEQYF.

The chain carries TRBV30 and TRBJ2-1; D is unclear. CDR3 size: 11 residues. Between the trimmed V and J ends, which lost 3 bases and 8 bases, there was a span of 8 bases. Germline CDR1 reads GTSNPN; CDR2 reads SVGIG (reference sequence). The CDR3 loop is CAWSESDEQFF. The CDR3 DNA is TGTGCCTGGAGCGAGAGTGATGAGCAGTTCTTC.

The CDR3 sequence is CASSSLAGAGEQFF. CDR3 sequence (DNA): TGTGCCAGCAGCTCGCTAGCGGGGGCGGGGGAGCAGTTCTTC. This chain joins TRBV3-1 and TRBJ2-1, with 10 bases fitting TRBD2. The J segment lost 10 bases and the V segment lost 5 bases, leaving 8 bases of the junction unmatched. Looked up from germline, CDR1 is LGHDT and CDR2 is YNNKEL (reference sequence). The CDR3 is 14 residues long.

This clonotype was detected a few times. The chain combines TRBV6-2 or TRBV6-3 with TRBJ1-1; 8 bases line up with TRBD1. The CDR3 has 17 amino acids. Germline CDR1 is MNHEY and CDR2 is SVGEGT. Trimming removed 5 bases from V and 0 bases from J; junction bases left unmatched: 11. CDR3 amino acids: CASSPRTGSLMNTEAFF. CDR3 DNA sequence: TGTGCCAGCAGTCCCCGGACAGGGAGCCTAATGAACACTGAAGCTTTCTTT.

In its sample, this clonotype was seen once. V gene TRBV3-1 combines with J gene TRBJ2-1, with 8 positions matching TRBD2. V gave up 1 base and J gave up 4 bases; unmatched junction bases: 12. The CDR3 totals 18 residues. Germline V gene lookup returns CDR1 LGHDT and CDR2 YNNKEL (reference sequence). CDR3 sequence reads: CASSQVRMAGGRYNEQFF. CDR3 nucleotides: TGTGCCAGCAGCCAAGTAAGGATGGCGGGGGGTAGGTACAATGAGCAGTTCTTC.

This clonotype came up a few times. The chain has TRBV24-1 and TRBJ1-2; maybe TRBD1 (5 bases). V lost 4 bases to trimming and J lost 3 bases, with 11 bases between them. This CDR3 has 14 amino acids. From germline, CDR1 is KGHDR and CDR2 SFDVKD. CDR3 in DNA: TGTGCCACCAGTGACCGGGGGAGAGACTATGGCTACACCTTC. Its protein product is CATSDRGRDYGYTF.

The CDR3 here is CASSSLGLVNTEAFF. The CDR3 bases are TGTGCCAGCAGCTCCCTCGGGTTGGTGAACACTGAAGCTTTCTTT. This sequence joins TRBV11-2 and TRBJ1-1; D not certain. The CDR3 is 15 residues long. The ends were cut back, 4 bases at V and 0 bases at J, with 12 bases in the middle. CDR1 and CDR2 from the germline V gene are SGHAT and FQNNGV.

For the CDR3, the DNA is TGTGCCAGCAGCTCCTCGCGGCCCCAGGGCACGCAGTATTTT. It codes for CASSSSRPQGTQYF. The chain joins TRBV7-2 to TRBJ2-3; maybe TRBD1 (5 bases). Deletions cut 4 bases from V and 9 bases from J, with 17 bases between. Per germline, CDR1 SGHTA and CDR2 FQGNSA. This CDR3 contains 14 residues. Full variable domain (rest looked up from reference TRBV7-2 and TRBJ2-3): GAGVSQSPSNKVTEKGKDVELRCDPISGHTALYWYRQSLGQGLEFLIYFQGNSAPDKSGLPSDRFSAERTGGSVSTLTIQRTQQEDSAVYLCASSSSRPQGTQYFGPGTRLTVL.

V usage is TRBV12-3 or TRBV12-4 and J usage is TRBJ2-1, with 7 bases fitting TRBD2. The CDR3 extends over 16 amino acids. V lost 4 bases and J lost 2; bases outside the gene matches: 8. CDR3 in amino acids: CASSWGPSGPYNEQFF. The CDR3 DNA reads TGTGCCAGCAGTTGGGGCCCTAGCGGTCCCTACAATGAGCAGTTCTTC.

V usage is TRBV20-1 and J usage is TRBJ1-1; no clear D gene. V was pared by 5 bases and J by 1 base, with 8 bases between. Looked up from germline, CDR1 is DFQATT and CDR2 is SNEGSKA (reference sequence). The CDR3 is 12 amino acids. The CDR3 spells CSASDENTEAFF. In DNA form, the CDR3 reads TGCAGTGCTTCCGACGAGAACACTGAAGCTTTCTTT.

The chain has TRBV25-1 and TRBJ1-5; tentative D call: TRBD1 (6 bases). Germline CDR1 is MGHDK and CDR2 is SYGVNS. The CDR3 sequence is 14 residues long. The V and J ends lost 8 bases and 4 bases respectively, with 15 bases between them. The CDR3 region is CASATWTENQPQHF. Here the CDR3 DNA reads TGTGCCAGCGCGACCTGGACAGAAAATCAGCCCCAGCATTTT.

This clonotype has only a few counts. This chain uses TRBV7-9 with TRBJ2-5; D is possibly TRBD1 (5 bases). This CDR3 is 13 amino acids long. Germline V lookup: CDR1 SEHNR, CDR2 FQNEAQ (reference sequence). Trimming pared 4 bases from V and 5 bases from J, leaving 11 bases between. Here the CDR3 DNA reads TGTGCCAGCAGCTCGGCAGGGCGGGAGACCCAGTACTTC. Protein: CASSSAGRETQYF.

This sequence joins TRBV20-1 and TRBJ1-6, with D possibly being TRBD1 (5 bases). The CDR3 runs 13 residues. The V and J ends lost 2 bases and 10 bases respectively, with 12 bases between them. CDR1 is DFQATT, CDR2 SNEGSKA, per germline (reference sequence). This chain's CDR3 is CSARTTRDSPLHF. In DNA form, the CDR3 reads TGCAGTGCTAGAACGACAAGGGACTCACCCCTCCACTTT.

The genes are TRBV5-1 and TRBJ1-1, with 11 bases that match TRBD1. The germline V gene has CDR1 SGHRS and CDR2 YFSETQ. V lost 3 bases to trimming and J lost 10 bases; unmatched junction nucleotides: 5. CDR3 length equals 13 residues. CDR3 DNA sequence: TGCGCCAGCAGCTGGGGGGACAGGGGGGGAGCTTTCTTT. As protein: CASSWGDRGGAFF.

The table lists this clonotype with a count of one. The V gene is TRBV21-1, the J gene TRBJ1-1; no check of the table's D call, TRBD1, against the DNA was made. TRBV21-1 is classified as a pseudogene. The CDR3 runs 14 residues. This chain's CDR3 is CASSNLPPSPEAFF. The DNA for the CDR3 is TGTGCCAGCAGCAATTTGCCCCCCAGCCCTGAAGCTTTCTTT.

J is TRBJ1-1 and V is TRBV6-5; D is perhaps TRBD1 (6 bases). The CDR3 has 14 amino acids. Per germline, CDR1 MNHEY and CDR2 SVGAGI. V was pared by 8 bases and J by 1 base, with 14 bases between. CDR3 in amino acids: CASRQTGRNTEAFF. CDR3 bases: TGTGCCAGCCGACAAACAGGGAGGAACACTGAAGCTTTCTTT.

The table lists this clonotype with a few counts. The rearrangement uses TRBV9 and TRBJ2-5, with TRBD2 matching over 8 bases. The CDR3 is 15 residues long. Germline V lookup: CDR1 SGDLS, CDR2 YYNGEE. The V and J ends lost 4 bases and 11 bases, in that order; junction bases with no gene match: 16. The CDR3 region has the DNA TGTGCCAGCAGCCCCCATAGCGGGGAGACGGGAGAGCAGTACTTC. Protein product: CASSPHSGETGEQYF.